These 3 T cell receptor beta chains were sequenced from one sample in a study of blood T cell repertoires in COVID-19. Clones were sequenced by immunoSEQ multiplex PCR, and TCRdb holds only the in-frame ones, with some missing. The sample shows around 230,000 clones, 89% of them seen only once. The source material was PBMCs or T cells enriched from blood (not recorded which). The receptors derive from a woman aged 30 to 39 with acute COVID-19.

This CDR3 reads CASSFNRGGYGYTF. CDR3 coding DNA: TGTGCCAGCAGTTTTAACAGGGGGGGCTATGGCTACACCTTC. This chain connects TRBV27 to TRBJ1-2; 8 bases match TRBD1. The ends lost 3 bases at V and 4 bases at J; junction bases unmatched: 4. Germline V gives CDR1 MNHEY, CDR2 SMNVEV (reference sequence). This CDR3 has 14 residues.

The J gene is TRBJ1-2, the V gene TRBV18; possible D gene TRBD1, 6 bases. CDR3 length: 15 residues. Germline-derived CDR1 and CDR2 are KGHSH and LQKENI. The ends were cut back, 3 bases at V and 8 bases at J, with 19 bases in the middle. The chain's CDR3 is CASSPKRTDPWGYTF. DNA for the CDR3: TGTGCCAGCTCACCGAAACGGACAGACCCCTGGGGCTACACCTTC.

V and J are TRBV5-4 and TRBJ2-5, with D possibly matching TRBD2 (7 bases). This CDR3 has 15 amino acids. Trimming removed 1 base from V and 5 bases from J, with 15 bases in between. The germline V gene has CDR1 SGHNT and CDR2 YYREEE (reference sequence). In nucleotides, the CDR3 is TGTGCCAGCAGCTTGACGGGGGGCGTTACGGAGACCCAGTACTTC. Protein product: CASSLTGGVTETQYF.